The 19 T cell receptor beta chains below come from one sample, sequenced in a study of cytomegalovirus exposure and HLA in healthy donors. PCR was performed using 60 Vbeta and 13 Jbeta primers. Clones were read by immunoSEQ multiplex PCR, and TCRdb kept only the in-frame ones, dropping some. This sample has tens of thousands of clones, with 81% found just once. Sequencing used PBMCs. These receptors were collected from a man aged 50 or older in good health and CMV-seronegative.

The J gene is TRBJ2-7, the V gene TRBV28, with D maybe TRBD2 (6 bases). CDR1 and CDR2 from the germline V gene are MDHEN and SYDVKM. CDR3 length: 14 residues. V gave up 7 bases and J gave up 5 bases, with 18 bases separating them. The CDR3 nucleotides read TGTGCCAGCACCCTAAGCGGGTCCCGGGACGAGCAGTACTTC. This encodes CASTLSGSRDEQYF.

This chain links TRBV2 with TRBJ2-2, with D possibly being TRBD2 (6 bases). The CDR3 contains 13 residues. Trimming left V 6 bases short and J 4 bases short, with 9 bases between. Germline loops: CDR1 SNHLY, CDR2 FYNNEI. In nucleotides, the CDR3 is TGTGCCAGCAGGCGGGACGGCACCGGGGAGCTGTTTTTT. This codes for CASRRDGTGELFF.

This chain connects TRBV5-1 to TRBJ1-1; 7 bases map to TRBD1. With V trimmed by 4 bases and J by 0 bases, 3 bases remained unmatched. Looked up from germline, CDR1 is SGHRS and CDR2 is YFSETQ. This CDR3 is 14 amino acids long. The CDR3 is CASSMDRMNTEAFF. DNA for the CDR3: TGCGCCAGCAGCATGGACAGGATGAACACTGAAGCTTTCTTT.

The chain carries TRBV19 and TRBJ2-3; weak D call: TRBD2 (5 bases). The CDR3 is 14 amino acids. Germline values: CDR1 LNHDA, CDR2 SQIVND (reference sequence). V gave up 0 bases and J gave up 9 bases, with 13 bases separating them. The CDR3 DNA is TGTGCCAGTAGTATAGAGGGGTCCACGGGGACGCAGTATTTT. Its translation is CASSIEGSTGTQYF.

This clone was seen only a few times. The chain joins TRBV5-4 to TRBJ1-1, with D possibly being TRBD1 (5 bases). Germline CDR1 and CDR2: SGHNT and YYREEE (reference sequence). The CDR3 has 14 amino acids. V gave up 1 base and J gave up 5 bases, with 12 bases separating them. CDR3: CASSLSRVVTEAFF. DNA of the CDR3: TGTGCCAGCAGCTTGAGCAGGGTGGTAACTGAAGCTTTCTTT.

The rearrangement links TRBV5-1 to TRBJ2-1, with D possibly being TRBD2 (5 bases). This CDR3 has 15 amino acids. CDR1 SGHRS and CDR2 YFSETQ come from the germline V gene. Trimming stripped 5 bases from V and 8 bases from J, with 20 bases between. In nucleotides, the CDR3 is TGCGCCAGCAGGGCCACTAGTAGGAGTTCGGATGAGCAGTTCTTC. Protein: CASRATSRSSDEQFF.

CDR3 nucleotide sequence: TGTGCCTGGAGTCCGGGGGGCGGTGGCTACACCTTC. Protein: CAWSPGGGGYTF. The V call is TRBV30, the J call TRBJ1-2; D is perhaps TRBD1 (6 bases). Germline loops: CDR1 GTSNPN, CDR2 SVGIG (reference sequence). The CDR3 spans 12 residues. With 2 bases removed from V and 7 bases from J, the gap between germline ends came to 11 bases.

The V gene is TRBV18, the J gene TRBJ2-3; maybe TRBD1 (5 bases). CDR1 is KGHSH and CDR2 is LQKENI in the germline V gene. The V and J ends lost 3 bases and 4 bases respectively, with 11 bases between them. The CDR3 contains 14 residues. The CDR3 spells CASSPFRAADTQYF. The CDR3 nucleotides read TGTGCCAGCTCACCGTTCAGGGCGGCAGATACGCAGTATTTT.

This clone was observed a handful of times. The chain is built from TRBV7-9 and TRBJ2-3; the D is unclear. CDR1 and CDR2 from the germline V gene are SEHNR and FQNEAQ (reference sequence). The V gene lost 5 bases and the J gene lost 6 bases, with 15 bases spanning the gap. This CDR3 has 14 amino acids. The CDR3 DNA follows: TGTGCCAGCAGCCCCGCGTATGAGACTGATACGCAGTATTTT. Translation gives CASSPAYETDTQYF.

The V call is TRBV28, the J call TRBJ2-4, with D possibly matching TRBD1 (5 bases). Germline V gene lookup returns CDR1 MDHEN and CDR2 SYDVKM. Trimming took 4 bases from V and 2 from J, leaving 12 bases between them. The CDR3 length is 15 residues. As DNA, the CDR3 is TGTGCCAGCAGTTCCTCAGGGTTGACCAAAAACATTCAGTACTTC. It yields the protein CASSSSGLTKNIQYF.

This chain joins TRBV6-5 and TRBJ1-2; D is unclear. CDR1 and CDR2 from the germline V gene are MNHEY and SVGAGI. This CDR3 is 13 amino acids long. Trimming shortened V by 0 bases and J by 7 bases, and 9 bases separated the two germline ends. This CDR3 is CASSYSRASGYTF. The CDR3 region has the DNA TGTGCCAGCAGTTACTCTCGAGCAAGTGGCTACACCTTC.

The chain links TRBV13 to TRBJ1-4; 7 bases are shared with TRBD1. The CDR3 contains 12 residues. The junction had 2 bases not matched to a gene; V was cut back by 2 bases and J by 11 bases. Germline assignment: CDR1 PRHDT and CDR2 FYEKMQ (reference sequence). The CDR3: CASSLSRGKLFF. The DNA for the CDR3 is TGTGCCAGCAGCTTAAGCAGGGGGAAACTGTTTTTT.

V is TRBV30 and J is TRBJ1-5; 8 positions agree with TRBD1. After removal of 5 bases from V and 4 bases from J, the junction contained 4 bases not matched to a gene. CDR3 length equals 13 residues. Germline values: CDR1 GTSNPN, CDR2 SVGIG (reference sequence). Here the CDR3 reads CAWGQGGNQPQHF. CDR3 in DNA: TGTGCCTGGGGACAGGGTGGGAATCAGCCCCAGCATTTT.

V gene TRBV10-3 combines with J gene TRBJ2-5, with TRBD2 identical over 12 bases. Unmatched junction bases numbered 10, after V lost 3 bases and J lost 5 bases. Germline V lookup: CDR1 ENHRY, CDR2 SYGVKD. The CDR3 sequence is 17 residues long. CDR3 DNA sequence: TGTGCCATCAGTGAAACTAGCGGGAGGAGGGCGGCCGAGACCCAGTACTTC. This sequence encodes CAISETSGRRAAETQYF.

V is TRBV5-1 and J is TRBJ2-1, with a tentative D call TRBD2 (5 bases). Trimming removed 0 bases from V and 0 bases from J, with 13 bases in between. The CDR3 length is 17 residues. Germline lookup yields CDR1 SGHRS and CDR2 YFSETQ. The CDR3 reads CASSLGFGESSYNEQFF. DNA of the CDR3: TGCGCCAGCAGCTTGGGCTTCGGGGAGAGCTCCTACAATGAGCAGTTCTTC.

This sequence joins TRBV7-6 and TRBJ2-5; a weak D match, TRBD2 (6 bases). The ends were cut back, 5 bases at V and 5 bases at J, with 18 bases in the middle. This CDR3 comprises 15 residues. Germline CDR1 is SGHVS and CDR2 is FNYEAQ. CDR3 protein: CASSPRLVSDETQYF. The DNA for the CDR3 is TGTGCCAGCAGCCCTCGACTAGTCAGTGATGAGACCCAGTACTTC.

The chain combines TRBV28 with TRBJ2-1; TRBD1 aligns across 8 bases. This CDR3 is 15 amino acids long. Per the germline V gene, CDR1 is MDHEN and CDR2 is SYDVKM. V lost 4 bases, J lost 4 bases, and 6 bases stayed unmatched. The CDR3 is CASSSRDRSYNEQFF. The CDR3 DNA follows: TGTGCCAGCAGTTCAAGGGACAGGTCTTACAATGAGCAGTTCTTC.

This clone came up a few times. This chain connects TRBV6-5 to TRBJ1-1; D is possibly TRBD1 (6 bases). CDR1 is MNHEY, CDR2 SVGAGI, per germline. Trimming took 8 bases from V and 3 from J, leaving 13 bases between them. The CDR3 has 13 residues. The CDR3: CASRRGGDTEAFF. The CDR3, as DNA: TGTGCCAGCCGTAGGGGGGGGGACACTGAAGCTTTCTTT.

The chain joins TRBV7-2 to TRBJ1-2; D is uncertain. Trimming took off 1 base at V and 4 bases at J, with 16 bases between the two ends. Germline assignment: CDR1 SGHTA and CDR2 FQGNSA. The CDR3 has 16 amino acids. The CDR3 sequence is CASSLGAGATSYGYTF. The CDR3 DNA sequence: TGTGCCAGCAGCTTAGGCGCAGGTGCTACCTCCTATGGCTACACCTTC.